Below, 29 T cell receptor beta chains from the same sample are listed, as sequenced in a study of blood T cell repertoires in COVID-19. TCRdb keeps only in-frame clones here, not all; method: immunoSEQ multiplex PCR. Of some 120,000 clones detected, around nine tenths appear once; the ten largest clones hold approximately 2%. The sample comprised peripheral blood. These receptors all stem from a man aged 50 or older with COVID-19, enrolled during active disease.

The V call is TRBV9, the J call TRBJ2-2; 7 bases line up with TRBD2. J was trimmed by 5 bases and V by 0 bases; bases with no gene match: 4. The CDR3 is 15 amino acids. The germline V gene encodes CDR1 SGDLS and CDR2 YYNGEE. The CDR3: CASSVVAGVTGELFF. In DNA, the CDR3 is TGTGCCAGCAGCGTAGTTGCGGGAGTTACCGGGGAGCTGTTTTTT.

CDR3: CASSLSDRLVTNIQYF. Written as DNA, the CDR3 is TGTGCCAGCAGTTTATCCGACAGGCTTGTCACAAACATTCAGTACTTC. The gene calls are TRBV28 and TRBJ2-4; tentative D call: TRBD1 (6 bases). This CDR3 region has 16 residues. Trimming removed 1 base at V and 6 bases at J, with 16 bases between. Looked up from germline, CDR1 is MDHEN and CDR2 is SYDVKM.

J is TRBJ1-1 and V is TRBV5-1, with D maybe TRBD1 (6 bases). The V gene lost 3 bases and the J gene lost 8 bases, with 23 bases spanning the gap. CDR3 length equals 16 residues. CDR1 is SGHRS and CDR2 is YFSETQ in the germline V gene. In DNA, the CDR3 is TGCGCCAGCAGCTCGGTCGGCCCCGATACCGGGACAGAAGCTTTCTTT. Protein product: CASSSVGPDTGTEAFF.

This chain joins TRBV5-1 and TRBJ2-3; D might be TRBD2 (5 bases). The length of the CDR3 is 12 residues. Per the germline V gene, CDR1 is SGHRS and CDR2 is YFSETQ. The V gene lost 1 base and the J gene lost 13 bases, with 13 bases spanning the gap. CDR3 DNA: TGCGCCAGCAGCTTGAGCGGAGCCTACAAGTATTTT. It specifies CASSLSGAYKYF.

This clone came up a few times. The chain employs TRBV19 and TRBJ1-5; TRBD1 matches at 8 bases. This CDR3 spans 13 amino acids. V trimming: 4 bases; J trimming: 7 bases; junction bases outside the gene matches: 3. Germline V gene lookup returns CDR1 LNHDA and CDR2 SQIVND (reference sequence). CDR3 DNA: TGTGCCAGTAGTACAGGGGGCATGCAGCCCCAGCATTTT. Translating gives CASSTGGMQPQHF.

The J gene is TRBJ1-1, the V gene TRBV4-2, with a weak D call TRBD1 (5 bases). CDR3 length: 14 residues. Germline V lookup: CDR1 LGHNA, CDR2 YNFKEQ. V was pared by 0 bases and J by 1 base, with 6 bases between. The CDR3 sequence is CASSQDQGNTEAFF. The CDR3, as DNA: TGTGCCAGCAGCCAAGACCAGGGGAACACTGAAGCTTTCTTT.

CDR3 DNA: TGCAGTGCTAGGGACAAATACGAGCAGTACGTC. Amino acids: CSARDKYEQYV. The V call is TRBV20-1, the J call TRBJ2-7, with D possibly matching TRBD1 (5 bases). V lost 3 bases and J lost 4, with 7 bases in between. Per the germline V gene, CDR1 is DFQATT and CDR2 is SNEGSKA (reference sequence). The CDR3 loop spans 11 amino acids.

This clone appeared once. The rearrangement links TRBV7-7 to TRBJ2-2; D might be TRBD1 (6 bases). The germline V and J ends were trimmed by 2 bases and 3 bases, with 7 bases remaining between them. CDR3 length equals 14 residues. Germline V gives CDR1 SSHAT, CDR2 FNYEAQ (reference sequence). For the CDR3, the DNA is TGTGCCAGCAGCTTAACAGGGTACACCGGGGAGCTGTTTTTT. It is translated as CASSLTGYTGELFF. The variable domain in full, with the rest retrieved from reference TRBV7-7 and TRBJ2-2, is GAGVSQSPRYKVTKRGQDVTLRCDPISSHATLYWYQQALGQGPEFLTYFNYEAQPDKSGLPSDRFSAERPEGSISTLTIQRTEQRDSAMYRCASSLTGYTGELFFGEGSRLTVL.

The CDR3 sequence is CASTGVRNGNTIYF. Written as DNA, the CDR3 is TGTGCCAGCACGGGGGTTCGGAACGGAAACACCATATATTTT. The chain uses TRBV6-5 and TRBJ1-3, with a tentative D call TRBD1 (5 bases). Germline assignment: CDR1 MNHEY and CDR2 SVGAGI. Trimming left V 7 bases short and J 4 bases short, with 14 bases between. This CDR3 has 14 amino acids.

This chain joins TRBV10-2 and TRBJ1-1; 9 bases map to TRBD1. This CDR3 comprises 15 residues. CDR1 is WSHSY, CDR2 SAAADI, per germline. V shed 6 bases, J shed 3 bases, and the junction held 8 bases outside the gene matches. The CDR3 DNA follows: TGCGCCAGCAGGAACCCACAGGGGGCGCACACTGAAGCTTTCTTT. It encodes CASRNPQGAHTEAFF.

The CDR3 DNA sequence: TGTGCCAGCAGTAGCGGGAGGGGCTTCGAGCAGTACGTC. It is translated as CASSSGRGFEQYV. The chain has TRBV6-2 or TRBV6-3 and TRBJ2-7; 10 bases line up with TRBD2. Germline V lookup: CDR1 MNHEY, CDR2 SVGEGT. The V gene end was trimmed by 5 bases and the J gene end by 6 bases; junction bases not matched to a gene: 4. The length of the CDR3 is 13 residues.

A word on this clone: Relative to the germline gene, one junction end is altered; a read error may explain this. The genes are TRBV7-7 and TRBJ1-4; TRBD1 aligns across 10 bases. This CDR3 has 16 residues. Germline assignment: CDR1 SSHAT and CDR2 FNYEAQ (reference sequence). CDR3 sequence: CASSFPRDRGNEKLFF. The CDR3 coding sequence is TGTGCTAGCAGCTTTCCCCGGGACAGGGGAAATGAAAAACTGTTTTTT. Full variable domain (missing parts from reference TRBV7-7 and TRBJ1-4): GAGVSQSPRYKVTKRGQDVTLRCDPISSHATLYWYQQALGQGPEFLTYFNYEAQPDKSGLPSDRFSAERPEGSISTLTIQRTEQRDSAMYRCASSFPRDRGNEKLFFGSGTQLSVL.

The chain couples TRBV12-3 or TRBV12-4 to TRBJ2-7; 7 bases are a match to TRBD2. Germline trimming cut 8 bases from V and 4 bases from J; bases unmatched to any gene: 2. The CDR3 is 11 amino acids. The DNA for the CDR3 is TGTGCCAGCTCCGGGGGGTACGAGCAGTACTTC. Translation: CASSGGYEQYF.

V is TRBV27 and J is TRBJ2-1; a possible D gene is TRBD2 (6 bases). Trimming removed 7 bases at V and 7 bases at J, with 14 bases between. This CDR3 has 13 residues. Germline-derived CDR1 and CDR2 are MNHEY and SMNVEV (reference sequence). This CDR3 reads CASIGRAGNEQFF. The CDR3 coding sequence is TGTGCCAGCATAGGTCGCGCGGGGAATGAGCAGTTCTTC.

This clone was detected only once. The rearrangement joins TRBV19 to TRBJ1-5, with 9 bases matching TRBD1. Germline V gives CDR1 LNHDA, CDR2 SQIVND (reference sequence). The CDR3 totals 13 residues. With V trimmed by 5 bases and J by 6 bases, 2 bases remained unmatched. This chain's CDR3 is CASSPTGGQPQHF. The CDR3 bases are TGTGCCAGTAGTCCGACAGGGGGTCAGCCCCAGCATTTT.

This chain connects TRBV15 to TRBJ1-1; D gene unclear. The CDR3 is 14 amino acids. Germline lookup yields CDR1 LNHNV and CDR2 YYDKDF (reference sequence). Trimming left V 0 bases short and J 5 bases short, with 10 bases between. The DNA for the CDR3 is TGTGCCACCAGCAGAGATTTGAAGGAGACTGAAGCTTTCTTT. Protein product: CATSRDLKETEAFF.

The chain couples TRBV5-1 to TRBJ2-7, with D perhaps matching TRBD2 (6 bases). This CDR3 contains 14 residues. V gave up 4 bases and J gave up 1 base, with 12 bases separating them. The germline CDR1 and CDR2 sequences are SGHRS and YFSETQ. Here the CDR3 reads CASSVSGDSYEQYF. The CDR3 DNA is TGCGCCAGCAGCGTTAGCGGAGATTCCTACGAGCAGTACTTC.

This chain connects TRBV5-1 to TRBJ2-5; D is ambiguous. Trimming pared 4 bases from V and 1 base from J, leaving 5 bases between. The germline V gene encodes CDR1 SGHRS and CDR2 YFSETQ. This CDR3 is 12 amino acids long. Here the CDR3 DNA reads TGCGCCAGCAGCGAGGTCCAAGAGACCCAGTACTTC. It encodes CASSEVQETQYF.

The chain couples TRBV5-1 to TRBJ1-4; D is possibly TRBD1 (6 bases). This CDR3 spans 15 amino acids. V gave up 4 bases and J gave up 0 bases, with 10 bases separating them. Germline V gene lookup returns CDR1 SGHRS and CDR2 YFSETQ. CDR3 in DNA: TGCGCCAGCAGCATGACAGGCGCAACTAATGAAAAACTGTTTTTT. Residues: CASSMTGATNEKLFF.

The J gene is TRBJ2-5, the V gene TRBV28, with 11 nucleotides matching TRBD1. Germline V CDR1 and CDR2: MDHEN, SYDVKM. The CDR3 covers 15 residues. J was trimmed by 4 bases and V by 5 bases; bases with no gene match: 6. CDR3 in DNA: TGTGCCAGCAGTCATCCGGACAGGGGGCTAGAGACCCAGTACTTC. Its protein is CASSHPDRGLETQYF. Combining the CDR3 with reference TRBV28 and TRBJ2-5 gives the whole variable domain DVKVTQSSRYLVKRTGEKVFLECVQDMDHENMFWYRQDPGLGLRLIYFSYDVKMKEKGDIPEGYSVSREKKERFSLILESASTNQTSMYLCASSHPDRGLETQYFGPGTRLLVL.

The V and J genes are TRBV28 and TRBJ1-5, with D possibly being TRBD1 (6 bases). CDR3 size: 18 residues. Trimming removed 6 bases from V and 0 bases from J, with 21 bases in between. The germline V gene has CDR1 MDHEN and CDR2 SYDVKM. The CDR3 nucleotides read TGTGCCAGCAGAGATACAGCGACAGGAGTTATTAGCAATCAGCCCCAGCATTTT. This codes for CASRDTATGVISNQPQHF.

This chain uses TRBV30 with TRBJ1-1; the D is unclear. V lost 3 bases to trimming and J lost 6 bases, with 17 bases between them. The CDR3 contains 14 residues. The germline V gene encodes CDR1 GTSNPN and CDR2 SVGIG (reference sequence). The CDR3 coding sequence is TGTGCCTGGAGGGCAGGACTTTCCGGCGCTGAAGCTTTCTTT. This gives the protein CAWRAGLSGAEAFF. The variable domain in full, with the rest retrieved from reference TRBV30 and TRBJ1-1, is SQTIHQWPATLVQPVGSPLSLECTVEGTSNPNLYWYRQAAGRGLQLLFYSVGIGQISSEVPQNLSASRPQDRQFILSSKKLLLSDSGFYLCAWRAGLSGAEAFFGQGTRLTVV.

The J gene is TRBJ1-2, the V gene TRBV3-1 (or the pseudogene TRBV3-2); D not certain. CDR1 and CDR2 from the germline V gene are LGHDT and YNNKEL (reference sequence). Trimming shortened V by 6 bases and J by 5 bases, and 16 bases separated the two germline ends. There are 14 residues in the CDR3. CDR3 amino acids: CASSQPTGGYGYTF. The CDR3 nucleotides read TGTGCCAGCAGTCAACCTACCGGCGGGTATGGCTACACCTTC.

This chain joins TRBV11-2 and TRBJ2-5; 10 nucleotides match TRBD2. Germline V gene lookup returns CDR1 SGHAT and CDR2 FQNNGV. Trimming took 2 bases from V and 2 from J; bases not matched to a gene: 2. This CDR3 is 15 amino acids long. The CDR3 DNA is TGTGCCAGCAGCTTAACTAGCGGGACACAAGAGACCCAGTACTTC. Translating gives CASSLTSGTQETQYF.

The rearrangement links TRBV30 to TRBJ2-1; 7 nucleotides match TRBD2. With 4 bases clipped from V and 1 base from J, the junction kept 7 bases outside the gene matches. The CDR3 contains 15 residues. Looked up from germline, CDR1 is GTSNPN and CDR2 is SVGIG (reference sequence). This CDR3 reads CAWNQLAESYNEQFF. DNA of the CDR3: TGTGCCTGGAACCAGCTAGCGGAATCCTACAATGAGCAGTTCTTC. Variable domain in full (rest from reference TRBV30 and TRBJ2-1): SQTIHQWPATLVQPVGSPLSLECTVEGTSNPNLYWYRQAAGRGLQLLFYSVGIGQISSEVPQNLSASRPQDRQFILSSKKLLLSDSGFYLCAWNQLAESYNEQFFGPGTRLTVL.

The chain combines TRBV19 with TRBJ1-6, with 8 bases matching TRBD1. Germline lookup yields CDR1 LNHDA and CDR2 SQIVND (reference sequence). CDR3 length equals 16 residues. Trimming removed 5 bases from V and 7 bases from J; junction bases left unmatched: 10. CDR3 loop: CASSDRGQGRNSPLHF. The CDR3 DNA sequence: TGTGCCAGTAGTGACAGAGGACAGGGCAGAAATTCACCCCTCCACTTT. The full variable domain, with the rest looked up from reference TRBV19 and TRBJ1-6, is DGGITQSPKYLFRKEGQNVTLSCEQNLNHDAMYWYRQDPGQGLRLIYYSQIVNDFQKGDIAEGYSVSREKKESFPLTVTSAQKNPTAFYLCASSDRGQGRNSPLHFGNGTRLTVT.

The chain has TRBV5-4 and TRBJ2-7, with 9 positions matching TRBD1. Germline values: CDR1 SGHNT, CDR2 YYREEE (reference sequence). V was clipped by 5 bases and J by 2 bases; unmatched bases: 5. The CDR3 consists of 14 residues. CDR3 bases: TGTGCCAGCAGACCGGGACAGGGCCCCTACGAGCAGTACTTC. Its translation is CASRPGQGPYEQYF.

The rearrangement joins TRBV19 to TRBJ2-1, with a possible D match to TRBD2 (6 bases). The CDR3 runs to 15 residues. Germline-derived CDR1 and CDR2 are LNHDA and SQIVND (reference sequence). V lost 6 bases, J lost 2 bases, and 14 bases lay in between. The CDR3 reads CASSPLALPYNEQFF. The DNA for the CDR3 is TGTGCCAGTAGCCCACTAGCTTTACCCTACAATGAGCAGTTCTTC.

The CDR3 DNA is TGTGCCAGCAGTGAAGCAGTCAGGGGCTCCTACGAGCAGTACGTC. It is translated as CASSEAVRGSYEQYV. The chain links TRBV6-1 to TRBJ2-7, with TRBD1 as a possible D gene (6 bases). Germline CDR1 reads MNHNS; CDR2 reads SASEGT. The ends were cut back, 0 bases at V and 0 bases at J, with 9 bases in the middle. The CDR3 extends over 15 amino acids.